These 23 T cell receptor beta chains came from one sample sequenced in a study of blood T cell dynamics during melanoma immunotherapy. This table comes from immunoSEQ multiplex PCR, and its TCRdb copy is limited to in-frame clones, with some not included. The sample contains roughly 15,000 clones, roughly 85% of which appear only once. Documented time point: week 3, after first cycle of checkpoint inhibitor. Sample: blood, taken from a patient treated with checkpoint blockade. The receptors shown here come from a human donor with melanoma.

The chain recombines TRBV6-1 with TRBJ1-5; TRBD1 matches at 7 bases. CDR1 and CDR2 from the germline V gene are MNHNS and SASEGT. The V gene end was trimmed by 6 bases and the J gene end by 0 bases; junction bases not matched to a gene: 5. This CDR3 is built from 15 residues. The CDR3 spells CASREGQYSNQPQHF. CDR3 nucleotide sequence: TGTGCCAGCAGGGAGGGACAGTATAGCAATCAGCCCCAGCATTTT.

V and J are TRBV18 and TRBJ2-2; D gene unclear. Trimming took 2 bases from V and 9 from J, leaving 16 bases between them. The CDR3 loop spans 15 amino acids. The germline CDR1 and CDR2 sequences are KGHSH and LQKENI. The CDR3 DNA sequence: TGTGCCAGCTCACCAAGGCCAGAAGTGTCCCGGGAGCTGTTTTTT. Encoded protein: CASSPRPEVSRELFF.

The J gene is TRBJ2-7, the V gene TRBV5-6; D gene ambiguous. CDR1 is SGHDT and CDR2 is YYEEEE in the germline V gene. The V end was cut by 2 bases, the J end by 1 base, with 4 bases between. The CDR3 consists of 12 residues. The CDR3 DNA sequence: TGTGCCAGCAGCTTCCAATCCTACGAGCAGTACTTC. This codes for CASSFQSYEQYF.

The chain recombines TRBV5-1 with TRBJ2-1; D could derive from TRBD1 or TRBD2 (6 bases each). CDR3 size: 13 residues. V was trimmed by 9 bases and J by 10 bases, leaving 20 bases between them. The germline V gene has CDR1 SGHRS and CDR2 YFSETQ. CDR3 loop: CATSQRPGGEQFF. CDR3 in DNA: TGCGCCACCTCTCAGAGGCCCGGGGGCGAGCAGTTCTTC.

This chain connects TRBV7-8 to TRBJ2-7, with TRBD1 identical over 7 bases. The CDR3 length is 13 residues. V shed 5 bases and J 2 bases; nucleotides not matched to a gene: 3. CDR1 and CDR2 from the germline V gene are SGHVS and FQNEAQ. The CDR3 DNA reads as TGTGCCAGCAGCATTACAGGGGCCTACGAGCAGTACTTC. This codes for CASSITGAYEQYF. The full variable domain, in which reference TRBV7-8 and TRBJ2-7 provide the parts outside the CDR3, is GAGVSQSPRYKVAKRGQDVALRCDPISGHVSLFWYQQALGQGPEFLTYFQNEAQLDKSGLPSDRFFAERPEGSVSTLKIQRTQQEDSAVYLCASSITGAYEQYFGPGTRLTVT.

The CDR3 coding sequence is TGCGCCAGCAGCTTCTACCTAGCGGGAGTCTTGAATGAGCAGTTCTTC. Translating it yields CASSFYLAGVLNEQFF. The chain links TRBV5-1 to TRBJ2-1; 10 bases fit TRBD2. The germline gives CDR1 SGHRS, CDR2 YFSETQ. The CDR3 totals 16 residues. V trimming: 2 bases; J trimming: 7 bases; junction bases outside the gene matches: 9.

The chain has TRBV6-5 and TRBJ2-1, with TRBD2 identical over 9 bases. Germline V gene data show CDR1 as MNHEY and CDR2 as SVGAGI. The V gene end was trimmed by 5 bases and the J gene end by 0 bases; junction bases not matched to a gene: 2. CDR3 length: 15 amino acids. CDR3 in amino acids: CASSLSGGSYNEQFF. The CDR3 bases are TGTGCCAGCAGTCTTAGCGGGGGCTCCTACAATGAGCAGTTCTTC.

The CDR3 nucleotides are TGCGCCAGCAGCTTCCAGGACCTTGACACTGAAGCTTTCTTT. This sequence encodes CASSFQDLDTEAFF. The V and J genes are TRBV5-1 and TRBJ1-1; D is undetermined. Germline CDR1 is SGHRS and CDR2 is YFSETQ. The CDR3 length is 14 residues. The V end was cut by 2 bases, the J end by 3 bases, with 11 bases between.

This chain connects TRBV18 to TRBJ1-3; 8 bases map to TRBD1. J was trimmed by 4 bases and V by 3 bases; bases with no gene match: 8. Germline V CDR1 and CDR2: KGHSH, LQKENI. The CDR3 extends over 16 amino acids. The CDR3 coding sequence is TGTGCCAGCTCACCTCCGGACAGGGCTGAAGGAAACACCATATATTTT. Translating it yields CASSPPDRAEGNTIYF.

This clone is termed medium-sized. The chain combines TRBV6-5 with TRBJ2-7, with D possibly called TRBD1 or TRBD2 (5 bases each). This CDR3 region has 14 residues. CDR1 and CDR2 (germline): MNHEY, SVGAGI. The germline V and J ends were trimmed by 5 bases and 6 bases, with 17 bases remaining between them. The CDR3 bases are TGTGCCAGCAGTCCGAGATCAGGGAGAGGCGAGCAGTACTTC. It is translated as CASSPRSGRGEQYF.

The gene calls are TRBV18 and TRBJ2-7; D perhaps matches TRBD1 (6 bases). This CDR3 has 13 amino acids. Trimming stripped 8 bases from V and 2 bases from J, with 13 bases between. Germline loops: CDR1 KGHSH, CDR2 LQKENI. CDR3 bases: TGTGCCAGCGCGCAGGGGCGAACCTACGAGCAGTACTTC. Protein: CASAQGRTYEQYF.

CDR3 sequence reads: CEGGCTDTQYF. In DNA form, the CDR3 reads TGTGAGGGAGGTTGCACAGATACGCAGTATTTT. The genes are TRBV19 and TRBJ2-3; D may be TRBD2 (6 bases). The germline gives CDR1 LNHDA, CDR2 SQIVND (reference sequence). This CDR3 comprises 11 residues.

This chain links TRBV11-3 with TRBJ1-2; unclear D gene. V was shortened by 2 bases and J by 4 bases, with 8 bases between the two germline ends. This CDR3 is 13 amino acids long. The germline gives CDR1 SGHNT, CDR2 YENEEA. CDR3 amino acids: CASSLSAVYGYTF. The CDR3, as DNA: TGTGCCAGCAGCTTATCTGCAGTCTATGGCTACACCTTC.

The CDR3 DNA follows: TGTGCCAGCCCTACTCTTAGCGGGAGCCCTCCTAGCGAGCAGTACTTC. It is translated as CASPTLSGSPPSEQYF. The chain is built from TRBV6-4 and TRBJ2-7; 9 nucleotides line up with TRBD2. Germline V gene data show CDR1 as MRHNA and CDR2 as SNTAGT. CDR3 length: 16 residues. Trimming cost V 8 bases and J 6 bases; bases outside gene matches: 17.

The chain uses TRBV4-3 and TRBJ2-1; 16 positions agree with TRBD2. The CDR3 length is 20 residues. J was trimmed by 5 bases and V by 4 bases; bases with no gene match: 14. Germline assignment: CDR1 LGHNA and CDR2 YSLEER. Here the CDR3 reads CASSRQPGTSGRARDNEQFF. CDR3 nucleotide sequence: TGCGCCAGCAGCCGACAGCCCGGGACTAGCGGGAGGGCCCGGGACAATGAGCAGTTCTTC.

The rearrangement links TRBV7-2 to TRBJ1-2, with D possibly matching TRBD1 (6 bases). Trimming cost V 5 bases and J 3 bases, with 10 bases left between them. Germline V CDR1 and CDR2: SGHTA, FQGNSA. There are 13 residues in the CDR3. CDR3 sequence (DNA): TGTGCCAGCAGCGTGACAGGTGACTATGGCTACACCTTC. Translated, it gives CASSVTGDYGYTF.

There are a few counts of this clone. Here the CDR3 DNA reads TGCGCCAGCAGCTCGGGGACAGGGATGAACACTGAAGCTTTCTTT. This gives the protein CASSSGTGMNTEAFF. The rearrangement joins TRBV5-1 to TRBJ1-1; 9 bases map to TRBD1. This CDR3 is built from 15 residues. From germline, CDR1 is SGHRS and CDR2 YFSETQ. Trimming removed 3 bases from V and 0 bases from J; junction bases left unmatched: 3.

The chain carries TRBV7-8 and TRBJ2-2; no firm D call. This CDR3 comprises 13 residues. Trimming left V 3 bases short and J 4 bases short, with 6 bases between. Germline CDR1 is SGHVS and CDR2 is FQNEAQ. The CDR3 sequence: CASSFRSTGELFF. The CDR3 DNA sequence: TGTGCCAGCAGCTTTCGGAGCACCGGGGAGCTGTTTTTT.

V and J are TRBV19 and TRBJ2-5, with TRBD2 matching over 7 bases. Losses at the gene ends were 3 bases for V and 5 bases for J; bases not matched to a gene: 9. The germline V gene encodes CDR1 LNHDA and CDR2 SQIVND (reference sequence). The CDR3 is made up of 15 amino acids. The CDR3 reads CASSISSGIAETQYF. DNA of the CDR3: TGTGCCAGTAGTATTTCAAGCGGGATAGCGGAGACCCAGTACTTC.

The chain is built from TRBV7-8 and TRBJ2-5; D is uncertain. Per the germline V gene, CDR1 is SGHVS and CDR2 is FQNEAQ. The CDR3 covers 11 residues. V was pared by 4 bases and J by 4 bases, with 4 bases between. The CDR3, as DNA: TGTGCCAGCAGCTCAAGAGAGACCCAGTACTTC. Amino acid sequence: CASSSRETQYF.

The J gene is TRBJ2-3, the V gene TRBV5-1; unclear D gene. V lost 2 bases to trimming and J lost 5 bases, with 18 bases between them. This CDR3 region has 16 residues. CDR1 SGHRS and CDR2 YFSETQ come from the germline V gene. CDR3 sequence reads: CASSFVASRRIDTQYF. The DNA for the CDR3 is TGCGCCAGCAGCTTCGTAGCTTCTCGCAGGATAGATACGCAGTATTTT.

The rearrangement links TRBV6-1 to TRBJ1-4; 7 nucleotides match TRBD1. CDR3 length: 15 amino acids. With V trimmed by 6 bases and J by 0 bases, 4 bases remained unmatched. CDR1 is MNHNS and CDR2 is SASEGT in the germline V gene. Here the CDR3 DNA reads TGTGCCAGCAGCACCCAGGGGGCAACTAATGAAAAACTGTTTTTT. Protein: CASSTQGATNEKLFF.

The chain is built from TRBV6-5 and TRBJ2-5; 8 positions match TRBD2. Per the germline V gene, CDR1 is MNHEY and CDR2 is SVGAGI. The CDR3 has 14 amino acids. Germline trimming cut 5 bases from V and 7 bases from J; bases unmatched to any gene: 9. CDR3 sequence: CASSLGAGVATQYF. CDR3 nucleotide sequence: TGTGCCAGCAGTCTGGGAGCGGGAGTAGCGACCCAGTACTTC.